This T cell receptor (beta chain) was documented in a study of cytotoxic CD8 clonotypes in ibrutinib-treated CLL. The germline CDR1 and CDR2 sequences are SGHNT and YENEEA. The CDR3 runs 12 residues. The V end was cut by 5 bases, the J end by 3 bases, with 8 bases between. The data were produced by immunoSEQ multiplex PCR, yet TCRdb's version contains in-frame clones alone and is incomplete. The data contain about 63,000 clones, over 60% of them singletons. Overall study findings and caveats: The study found clonality rose at ibrutinib response, then fell toward baseline at progression.

A note on this clone: Its antigen is unidentified.

The starting material was PBMCs, obtained after 12 months of ibrutinib treatment. This TCR came from a human donor with chronic lymphocytic leukemia. The J gene is TRBJ2-7, the V gene TRBV11-3; D is perhaps TRBD1 or TRBD2 (5 bases each). In DNA form, the CDR3 reads TGTGCCAGCAGCCGGGACGGCTACGAGCAGTACTTC. This sequence encodes CASSRDGYEQYF.